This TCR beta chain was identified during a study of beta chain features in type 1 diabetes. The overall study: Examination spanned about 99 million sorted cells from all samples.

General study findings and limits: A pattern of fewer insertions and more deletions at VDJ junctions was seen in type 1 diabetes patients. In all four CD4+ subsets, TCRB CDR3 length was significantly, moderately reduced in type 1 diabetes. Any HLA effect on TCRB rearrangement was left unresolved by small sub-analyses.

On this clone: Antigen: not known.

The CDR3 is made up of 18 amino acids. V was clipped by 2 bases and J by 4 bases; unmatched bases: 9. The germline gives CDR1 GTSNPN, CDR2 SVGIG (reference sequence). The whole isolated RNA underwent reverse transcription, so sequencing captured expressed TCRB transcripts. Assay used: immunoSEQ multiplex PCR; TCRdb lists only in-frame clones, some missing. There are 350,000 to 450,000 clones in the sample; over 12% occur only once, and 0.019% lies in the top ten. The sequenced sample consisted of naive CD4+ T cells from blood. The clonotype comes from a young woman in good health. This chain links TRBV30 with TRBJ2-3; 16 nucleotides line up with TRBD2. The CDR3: CAWSYPGLAGGPADTQYF. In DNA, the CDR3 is TGTGCCTGGAGTTATCCGGGACTAGCGGGAGGGCCGGCAGATACGCAGTATTTT.